The 27 T cell receptor beta chains in this list originate from one sample, sequenced in a study of blood T cells in healthy people across ages. Primers used in a second PCR of roughly 7 to 12 cycles were a sample-barcoded 5' primer and a J-beta primer mix. Each CDR3 protein gets one entry after TCRdb re-called the 5' RACE reads with MiXCR. The sample records fewer than 1,000,000 distinct CDR3 sequences, about half being singletons. Sequencing input: blood. All receptors derive from a man older than 75 in good health.

This chain uses TRBV19 with TRBJ2-3, with D maybe TRBD2 (5 bases). The V end lost 5 bases, the J end lost 1 base, and 13 bases lay between the germline ends. CDR1 is LNHDA and CDR2 is SQIVND in the germline V gene (reference sequence). The CDR3 is 15 residues long. The CDR3 protein is CASSSTGVCTDTQYF. In DNA form, the CDR3 reads TGTGCCAGTAGTTCCACCGGGGTCTGCACAGATACGCAGTATTTT.

J is TRBJ2-3 and V is TRBV4-3; 7 bases fit TRBD1. The germline V gene has CDR1 LGHNA and CDR2 YSLEER. The CDR3 length is 16 residues. With 0 bases clipped from V and 1 base from J, the junction kept 4 bases outside the gene matches. CDR3 amino acids: CASSQEFGTGTDTQYF. In DNA form, the CDR3 reads TGCGCCAGCAGCCAAGAGTTCGGGACAGGCACAGATACGCAGTATTTT.

This clonotype was counted a few times. V usage is TRBV7-8 and J usage is TRBJ2-7, with 9 bases lining up with TRBD2. This CDR3 is 14 amino acids long. Germline lookup yields CDR1 SGHVS and CDR2 FQNEAQ. Losses at the gene ends were 0 bases for V and 5 bases for J; bases not matched to a gene: 2. DNA for the CDR3: TGTGCCAGCAGCTTAGCAATAGCGGGAGACGAGCAGTACTTC. Protein sequence: CASSLAIAGDEQYF.

The chain employs TRBV12-3 or TRBV12-4 and TRBJ2-3; tentatively, D is TRBD2 (5 bases). This CDR3 has 15 residues. V lost 0 bases and J 9 bases, leaving 16 bases between the germline ends. CDR3 DNA: TGTGCCAGCAGTTTAGCGCGAGCGGCTTCAAAGACGCAGTATTTT. Translation: CASSLARAASKTQYF.

This sequence joins TRBV29-1 and TRBJ2-6, with unresolved D. This CDR3 spans 16 amino acids. Trimming stripped 1 base from V and 0 bases from J, with 10 bases between. CDR1 is SQVTM and CDR2 is ANQGSEA in the germline V gene. The CDR3 sequence: CSVEAWAISGANVLTF. The CDR3, as DNA: TGCAGCGTTGAAGCCTGGGCGATCTCTGGGGCCAACGTCCTGACTTTC. Full variable domain (missing parts from reference TRBV29-1 and TRBJ2-6): SAVISQKPSRDICQRGTSLTIQCQVDSQVTMMFWYRQQPGQSLTLIATANQGSEATYESGFVIDKFPISRPNLTFSTLTVSNMSPEDSSIYLCSVEAWAISGANVLTFGAGSRLTVL.

This clonotype was counted a few times. The V call is TRBV3-1, the J call TRBJ2-7; 14 nucleotides align to TRBD2. This CDR3 has 17 residues. Germline CDR1 LGHDT, CDR2 YNNKEL (reference sequence). Unmatched junction bases numbered 8, after V lost 4 bases and J lost 3 bases. The CDR3 DNA is TGTGCCAGCAGCCTCCTTGGGGGACTAGCGGGGGTCTACGAGCAGTACTTC. Its protein product is CASSLLGGLAGVYEQYF.

The rearrangement links TRBV5-1 to TRBJ2-1; 7 bases are a match to TRBD2. The trim removed 3 bases at V and 6 bases at J, leaving 9 bases unmatched. Germline values: CDR1 SGHRS, CDR2 YFSETQ. The CDR3 has 15 amino acids. CDR3 sequence reads: CASSSGLQPLNEQFF. The CDR3 DNA follows: TGCGCCAGCAGCTCGGGACTACAACCCCTCAATGAGCAGTTCTTC.

This clonotype was seen only once. The rearrangement links TRBV29-1 to TRBJ2-3, with 12 bases fitting TRBD2. CDR1 and CDR2 from the germline V gene are SQVTM and ANQGSEA. V was clipped by 0 bases and J by 0 bases; unmatched bases: 7. The CDR3 has 18 amino acids. This chain's CDR3 is CSVEDVTSGGRSTDTQYF. The CDR3 nucleotides read TGCAGCGTTGAAGATGTGACTAGCGGGGGCCGAAGCACAGATACGCAGTATTTT.

J is TRBJ2-1 and V is TRBV4-2; perhaps D is TRBD1 or TRBD2 (5 bases each). Trimming left V 4 bases short and J 2 bases short, with 15 bases between. Germline loops: CDR1 LGHNA, CDR2 YNFKEQ. The CDR3 spans 16 residues. The CDR3 nucleotides are TGTGCCAGCAGCCCAGCCGGGACGAACCCCTACAATGAGCAGTTCTTC. Translation gives CASSPAGTNPYNEQFF.

DNA for the CDR3: TGTGCCAGCAGCGTAGGATCCGGGGGATACAATGAGCAGTACTTC. Residues: CASSVGSGGYNEQYF. The V gene is TRBV9, the J gene TRBJ2-7; D perhaps matches TRBD2 (6 bases). Germline V gives CDR1 SGDLS, CDR2 YYNGEE. CDR3 length: 15 residues. The V end was cut by 0 bases, the J end by 7 bases, with 17 bases between.

The chain carries TRBV6-6 and TRBJ1-1, with D hard to call. The CDR3 totals 14 residues. Trimming stripped 7 bases from V and 6 bases from J, with 18 bases between. Germline CDR1 reads MNHNY; CDR2 reads SVGAGI (reference sequence). CDR3: CASKGVEDRPEAFF. CDR3 bases: TGTGCCAGCAAAGGCGTCGAGGATCGCCCTGAAGCTTTCTTT.

The table lists this clonotype with a few counts. J is TRBJ2-5 and V is TRBV24-1; 11 bases fit TRBD2. With 7 bases clipped from V and 4 bases from J, the junction kept 1 base outside the gene matches. CDR3 length: 13 amino acids. Germline loops: CDR1 KGHDR, CDR2 SFDVKD. The CDR3 coding sequence is TGTGCCACCAGCCTAGCGGGAGGAGAGACCCAGTACTTC. Residues: CATSLAGGETQYF.

This clonotype was counted a single time. A read error may account for a junction end that differs from germline. This chain joins TRBV7-7 and TRBJ2-5; D perhaps matches TRBD2 (6 bases). The V gene's germline CDR1 is SSHAT and CDR2 FNYEAQ (reference sequence). This CDR3 is 15 amino acids long. In DNA, the CDR3 is TGTGCTAGCACCCAGGAGGGGCTATCCCAAGAGACCCAGTACTTC. This translates into CASTQEGLSQETQYF.

The chain is built from TRBV4-3 and TRBJ2-5; D may correspond to TRBD1 or TRBD2 (6 bases each). The germline V gene encodes CDR1 LGHNA and CDR2 YSLEER. Between the trimmed V and J ends, which lost 1 base and 1 base, there was a span of 16 bases. This CDR3 region has 17 residues. The CDR3 loop reads CASSQGWNGGGQETQYF. The CDR3 nucleotides are TGCGCCAGCAGCCAAGGTTGGAACGGAGGGGGCCAAGAGACCCAGTACTTC.

The chain recombines TRBV5-1 with TRBJ2-7; D is ambiguous. CDR3 length: 16 amino acids. Trimming removed 0 bases from V and 0 bases from J, with 13 bases in between. Germline values: CDR1 SGHRS, CDR2 YFSETQ. The CDR3 is CASSLERAAVSYEQYF. For the CDR3, the DNA is TGCGCCAGCAGCTTGGAACGGGCAGCCGTCTCCTACGAGCAGTACTTC.

This rearrangement joins TRBV4-3 to TRBJ2-1, with 10 bases aligning to TRBD2. Trimming removed 1 base from V and 8 bases from J; junction bases left unmatched: 5. Germline CDR1 reads LGHNA; CDR2 reads YSLEER. CDR3 length equals 15 residues. CDR3 protein: CASSQGPSGSDEQFF. In DNA, the CDR3 is TGCGCCAGCAGCCAAGGACCTAGCGGGAGTGATGAGCAGTTCTTC.

The chain joins TRBV20-1 to TRBJ2-7; 10 nucleotides line up with TRBD1. This CDR3 is 16 amino acids long. With V trimmed by 1 base and J by 5 bases, 11 bases remained unmatched. CDR1 and CDR2 (germline): DFQATT, SNEGSKA (reference sequence). The CDR3 nucleotides read TGCAGTGCTAGAGTGTGTGGGACAGGGGAAAGAGACGAGCAGTACTTC. Amino acids: CSARVCGTGERDEQYF.

On this clonotype: A much larger clone is a single base away; this may be a read error. The CDR3 sequence is CSVEVQGLEKAQYF. CDR3 bases: TGCAGCGTTGAAGTACAGGGATTGGAGAAGGCCCAGTACTTC. The rearrangement links TRBV29-1 to TRBJ2-5, with D tentatively TRBD1 (6 bases). Germline V gene lookup returns CDR1 SQVTM and CDR2 ANQGSEA. CDR3 length: 14 amino acids. V lost 1 base, J lost 9 bases, and 18 bases lay in between.

The table lists this clonotype with many counts. The chain uses TRBV29-1 and TRBJ2-7, with 8 bases aligning to TRBD2. The germline CDR1 and CDR2 sequences are SQVTM and ANQGSEA. The CDR3 is 14 amino acids. J was trimmed by 5 bases and V by 7 bases; bases with no gene match: 13. CDR3 in amino acids: CSASRAGEWDEQYF. For the CDR3, the DNA is TGCAGCGCAAGTAGAGCGGGAGAGTGGGACGAGCAGTACTTC.

In this sample, this clonotype turned up many times. The rearrangement joins TRBV10-3 to TRBJ2-7; the D gene is possibly TRBD2 (5 bases). The V gene's germline CDR1 is ENHRY and CDR2 SYGVKD. The CDR3 has 12 residues. V was pared by 10 bases and J by 1 base, with 11 bases between. The CDR3 protein is CATLSGSYEQYF. Written as DNA, the CDR3 is TGTGCCACCCTGTCGGGGTCCTACGAGCAGTACTTC.

The chain joins TRBV6-2 or TRBV6-3 to TRBJ2-1; a possible D gene is TRBD2 (6 bases). V was trimmed by 7 bases and J by 5 bases, leaving 18 bases between them. The CDR3 totals 15 residues. Per the germline V gene, CDR1 is MNHEY and CDR2 is SVGEGT. The chain's CDR3 is CASNPSGLNHNEQFF. CDR3 sequence (DNA): TGTGCCAGCAATCCGAGCGGGCTAAACCACAATGAGCAGTTCTTC.

This clonotype is medium-sized within its sample. The V and J genes are TRBV27 and TRBJ2-1, with a weak D call TRBD2 (5 bases). V was trimmed by 3 bases and J by 4 bases, leaving 13 bases between them. The V gene's germline CDR1 is MNHEY and CDR2 SMNVEV (reference sequence). This CDR3 region has 15 residues. CDR3 in amino acids: CASSLVSGWYNEQFF. As DNA, the CDR3 is TGTGCCAGCAGTTTGGTCTCGGGATGGTACAATGAGCAGTTCTTC.

The CDR3 nucleotides read TGTGCCAGCAGCTTAGTTCGGACTAGCGAGGAGACCCAGTACTTC. Protein: CASSLVRTSEETQYF. The genes are TRBV11-3 and TRBJ2-5; 9 nucleotides line up with TRBD2. The CDR3 length is 15 residues. V dropped 1 base and J dropped 5; count of bases not matched to a gene: 5. The germline CDR1 and CDR2 sequences are SGHNT and YENEEA.

The table lists this clonotype with a few counts. The chain carries TRBV6-2 or TRBV6-3 and TRBJ2-5; 8 positions agree with TRBD2. In germline, CDR1 is MNHEY, CDR2 SVGEGT. The CDR3 covers 16 residues. Trimming at V came to 2 bases and at J to 6 bases, leaving 11 bases not matched to a gene. This CDR3 reads CASSYLSGAGKQTQYF. The CDR3 DNA follows: TGTGCCAGCAGTTACCTTAGCGGGGCGGGTAAACAGACCCAGTACTTC.

This clonotype was seen many times. The CDR3 is CASSFSGRIPYEQYF. CDR3 nucleotide sequence: TGTGCCAGCAGCTTTTCCGGGAGGATTCCCTACGAGCAGTACTTC. The chain uses TRBV7-2 and TRBJ2-7; 7 bases are shared with TRBD2. Germline trimming cut 3 bases from V and 2 bases from J; bases unmatched to any gene: 7. This CDR3 is built from 15 residues. The germline CDR1 and CDR2 sequences are SGHTA and FQGNSA. Full variable domain (outside the CDR3, taken from reference TRBV7-2 and TRBJ2-7): GAGVSQSPSNKVTEKGKDVELRCDPISGHTALYWYRQSLGQGLEFLIYFQGNSAPDKSGLPSDRFSAERTGGSVSTLTIQRTQQEDSAVYLCASSFSGRIPYEQYFGPGTRLTVT.

This clonotype has a count of ten or more. The V and J genes are TRBV20-1 and TRBJ2-5, with D possibly TRBD1 on 6 matching bases. The CDR3 contains 12 residues. The germline V gene encodes CDR1 DFQATT and CDR2 SNEGSKA (reference sequence). V shed 1 base and J shed 7 bases, with 10 bases lying between them. The CDR3 DNA sequence: TGCAGTGCTAGAGCCCCCAGGGGGACCCAGTACTTC. Translation: CSARAPRGTQYF.

The V gene is TRBV7-9, the J gene TRBJ1-1; no definite D call. Germline values: CDR1 SEHNR, CDR2 FQNEAQ (reference sequence). V shed 4 bases and J shed 1 base, with 4 bases lying between them. The CDR3 consists of 12 residues. In nucleotides, the CDR3 is TGTGCCAGCAGCTGGCAGAACACTGAAGCTTTCTTT. It translates to CASSWQNTEAFF. The full variable domain, its missing parts supplied by reference TRBV7-9 and TRBJ1-1, is DTGVSQNPRHKITKRGQNVTFRCDPISEHNRLYWYRQTLGQGPEFLTYFQNEAQLEKSRLLSDRFSAERPKGSFSTLEIQRTEQGDSAMYLCASSWQNTEAFFGQGTRLTVV.